The text below deals with one TCR beta chain. Clones were read by immunoSEQ multiplex PCR, and TCRdb kept only the in-frame ones, dropping some. This table holds about 24,000 clones, 70% to 90% found once. CDR1 is MNHNY and CDR2 is SVGAGI in the germline V gene (reference sequence). This CDR3 spans 14 amino acids. Trimming left V 6 bases short and J 5 bases short, with 13 bases between. The sample belongs to a study of T cell changes during pregnancy in multiple sclerosis. The source was CD8+ T cells from peripheral blood mononuclear cells, collected in the first trimester of pregnancy. V and J are TRBV6-6 and TRBJ1-4, with D perhaps matching TRBD1 (5 bases). This clonotype was sampled from a female donor in good health, enrolled as a control in a pregnancy study. The DNA of the CDR3 is TGTGCCAGCAGAATCTGGGGGGAGAATGAAAAACTGTTTTTT. This codes for CASRIWGENEKLFF.